This T cell receptor (beta chain) was retrieved from a study of monozygotic twins with inflammatory bowel disease. From the 5' RACE reads, TCRdb lists one entry per CDR3 protein and no DNA. This listing includes some 99,000 distinct CDR3 sequences. The CDR3 is made up of 14 amino acids. Looked up from germline, CDR1 is ENHRY and CDR2 is SYGVKD. The chain has TRBV10-3 and TRBJ1-1. Sample: blood. This receptor was identified in a human donor with ulcerative colitis or Crohn's disease, or a healthy co-twin of an affected twin (not recorded which). The CDR3 region is CAISDSGVNTEAFF.